This TCR beta chain was captured in a study of OX40 agonist ivuxolimab in advanced cancers. On the study more broadly: Each patient was given ivuxolimab into a vein every 2 weeks, at 0.01 to 10 mg/kg. General study points: The average count of expanded clones was higher among CD8+ T cells than among CD4+. Clonal expansion was seen in CD4+ and CD8+ blood T cells by week 6 at 0.1 to 3.0 mg/kg. Also present in some nonresponders was a low level of normalized T-cell clonal expansion.

Germline V gives CDR1 SGHRS, CDR2 YFSETQ. This CDR3 contains 17 residues. Trimming removed 0 bases at V and 3 bases at J, with 19 bases between. Generated by immunoSEQ multiplex PCR, the TCRdb table keeps only in-frame clones and is missing some. The table records 35,000 to 45,000 clones, just under 95% of them present only once. As to this clone: What it binds is not known.

The receptor's source is an adult with an advanced solid tumor such as melanoma, head and neck, liver or kidney cancer. This specimen consisted of CD4+ or CD8+ T cells sorted from blood, obtained in a trial of the OX40 agonist ivuxolimab. The chain has TRBV5-1 and TRBJ2-7, with D perhaps given as TRBD1 or TRBD2 (5 bases each). DNA for the CDR3: TGCGCCAGCAGCTTGGTACCACTTCGGGACGGCGGCTACGAGCAGTACTTC. This gives the protein CASSLVPLRDGGYEQYF.